This is a list of T cell receptor beta chains from one sample in a study of CD4 T cells in relation to SARS-CoV-2 and coronaviruses. The data were produced by immunoSEQ multiplex PCR, yet TCRdb's version contains in-frame clones alone and is incomplete. The sample contains about 36,000 clones, 70% to 85% of which appear only once. Their target antigens are unknown. The specimen was memory CD4+ T cells from PBMCs, cultured in vitro. Receptors were obtained from an adult with COVID-19. The CDR3 runs from the conserved cysteine through the conserved F or W. The order of the fields is V gene, CDR3 protein.

v_gene: TRBV5-1
CDR3aa: CASSSRSSTDTQYF

v_gene: TRBV2
CDR3aa: CASRRTSGTYNEQFF

v_gene: TRBV29-1
CDR3aa: CSVPDPSTGNTIYF

v_gene: TRBV6-5
CDR3aa: CASSYKGDYGYTF

v_gene: TRBV7-9
CDR3aa: CASSLRQSPSDGYTF

v_gene: TRBV7-9
CDR3aa: CASRWDGDTEAFF

v_gene: TRBV6-1
CDR3aa: CASSEGLEPYEQYF

v_gene: TRBV5-4
CDR3aa: CASSLAGGRETQYF

v_gene: TRBV5-6
CDR3aa: CASSLYGTGGYEQYF

v_gene: TRBV14
CDR3aa: CASSRMTGFFEQYF

v_gene: TRBV4-1
CDR3aa: CASSQTTRAVDSPLHF

v_gene: TRBV15
CDR3aa: CATSRETGALNTEAFF

v_gene: TRBV5-1
CDR3aa: CASRFPRSGRAEVTRGNEQFF

v_gene: TRBV19
CDR3aa: CASSIAAGATGELFF

v_gene: TRBV27
CDR3aa: CASSPGRGNYGYTF

v_gene: TRBV18
CDR3aa: CASRDLSYNEQFF

v_gene: TRBV2
CDR3aa: CASRETGGGYTF

v_gene: TRBV11-2
CDR3aa: CASSLQGSISGANVLTF

v_gene: TRBV7-9
CDR3aa: CASSSWGQGAPNEQFF

v_gene: TRBV7-2
CDR3aa: CASSLVCYF